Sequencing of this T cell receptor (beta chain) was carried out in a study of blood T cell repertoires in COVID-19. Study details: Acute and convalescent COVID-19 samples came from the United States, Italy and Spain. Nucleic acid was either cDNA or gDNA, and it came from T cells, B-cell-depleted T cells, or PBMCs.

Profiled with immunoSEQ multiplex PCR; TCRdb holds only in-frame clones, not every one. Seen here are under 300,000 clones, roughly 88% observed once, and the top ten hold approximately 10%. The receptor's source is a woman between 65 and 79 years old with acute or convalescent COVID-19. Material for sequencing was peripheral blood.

The CDR3 region is CAISERTSGEEAFF. The CDR3 coding sequence is TGTGCCATCAGTGAACGGACCTCGGGAGAAGAAGCTTTCTTT. The rearrangement links TRBV10-3 to TRBJ1-1; no clear D gene. CDR1 and CDR2 from the germline V gene are ENHRY and SYGVKD. V was trimmed by 3 bases and J by 8 bases, leaving 16 bases between them. This CDR3 is 14 amino acids long.